This TCR beta chain originates from a study of T cells in localized non-small cell lung cancer (dated by TCRdb to the early 2020s). Background on the whole study: The study analyzed T cell repertoires of approximately 240 early-stage NSCLC patients, comparing tumors and uninvolved tumor-adjacent lungs. The cohort comprised approximately 240 treatment-naïve NSCLC patients with resected, localized lung tumors. A mean age of around 66 years was recorded for the NSCLC patients, of whom 120 to 150 were male and around 100 were female.

There are a few counts of this clone. Its antigen has not been determined. Base-call qualities are not available, and no considerably larger clone is one nucleotide away. The paper as a whole reports these results and caveats: Higher blood T cell density associated with longer overall survival, while higher adjacent-lung clonality associated with shorter survival. Because the study design was exploratory, TCR variables were selected using unadjusted p-values without false-discovery rate correction. Of the top 100 tumor clones, a median of 57 were detected in paired uninvolved adjacent lung; approximately 28 were also among that lung's top 100. Uninvolved tumor-adjacent lung showed the highest T cell clonality, higher than tumor, which suggests more focused antigenic responses in the uninvolved tumor-adjacent lung. Because multi-region tumor sequencing was not done, intratumor heterogeneity could not be ruled out.

The immunoSEQ Assay was used to sequence TCR beta CDR3 regions from DNA. The authors processed their data as follows. T cell density was computed as TCR beta template counts normalized to usable DNA estimated by amplifying housekeeping genes. Richness was estimated with the preseqR package, extrapolating to 400,000 templates for PBMC samples and 120,000 templates for tissue samples. Clonality was calculated as one minus Pielou's evenness. Tissue-enriched TCRs were identified through differential abundance testing performed on productive amino-acid clonotypes, with a minimum total count of 5 and an alpha of 0.1. Repertoire overlap between compartments was quantified with the Jaccard Index and Morisita Overlap Index. GLIPH grouped TCR beta CDR3s together with public tetramer-defined viral CDR3s, and a viral motif had to include at least three viral sequences and also show V-gene enrichment. TCRdb retrieved this table from immuneACCESS and kept in-frame rearrangements only. Not all clones are present; in checked studies, unresolved V genes account for under half, and no reason is known for the remainder. V and J calls and clone size follow that table, whereas D and trimming were derived from the DNA. This sample holds fewer than 10,000 clones; about 43% were observed only once. The top ten clonotypes cover less than 4% of the sample.

From the cysteine up to the phenylalanine, the CDR3 has a length of 13 residues. Solely the CDR3 DNA is kept, with 39 bases framed from the first base. Sequenced here: lymph node tissue, sampled before any cancer treatment. The source of this sequence is a woman aged 40-69 years with stage I lung adenocarcinoma. The rearrangement combines TRBV1 with TRBJ2-5; the table's D call of TRBD2 was not tested on the DNA. TRBV1 is annotated as a pseudogene. The CDR3 region: CASSPGLTETQYF. The sequence in DNA is TGCGCCAGCAGCCCGGGACTAACGGAGACCCAGTACTTC.